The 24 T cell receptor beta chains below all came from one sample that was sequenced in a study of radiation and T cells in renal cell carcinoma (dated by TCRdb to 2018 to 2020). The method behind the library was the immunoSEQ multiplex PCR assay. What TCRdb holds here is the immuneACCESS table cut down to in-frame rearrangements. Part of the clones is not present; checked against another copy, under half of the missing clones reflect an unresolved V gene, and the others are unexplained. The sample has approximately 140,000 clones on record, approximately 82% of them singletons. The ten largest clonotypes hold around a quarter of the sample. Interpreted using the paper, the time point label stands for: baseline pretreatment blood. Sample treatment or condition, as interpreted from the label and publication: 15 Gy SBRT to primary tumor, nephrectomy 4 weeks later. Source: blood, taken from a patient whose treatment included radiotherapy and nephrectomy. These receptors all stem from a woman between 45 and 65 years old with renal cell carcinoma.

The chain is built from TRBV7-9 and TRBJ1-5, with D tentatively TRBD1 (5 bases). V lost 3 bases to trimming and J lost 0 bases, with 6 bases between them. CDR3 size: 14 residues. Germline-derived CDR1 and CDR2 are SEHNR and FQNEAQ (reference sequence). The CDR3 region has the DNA TGTGCCAGCAGCTTCGACAGTAGCAATCAGCCCCAGCATTTT. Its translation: CASSFDSSNQPQHF.

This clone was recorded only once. The CDR3 here is CASSTPGLTEAFF. CDR3 DNA: TGTGCCAGTAGTACCCCGGGACTCACTGAAGCTTTCTTT. V usage is TRBV19 and J usage is TRBJ1-1, with D possibly TRBD1 on 5 matching bases. CDR3 length: 13 amino acids. V lost 4 bases and J 4 bases, leaving 10 bases between the germline ends. Germline lookup yields CDR1 LNHDA and CDR2 SQIVND (reference sequence).

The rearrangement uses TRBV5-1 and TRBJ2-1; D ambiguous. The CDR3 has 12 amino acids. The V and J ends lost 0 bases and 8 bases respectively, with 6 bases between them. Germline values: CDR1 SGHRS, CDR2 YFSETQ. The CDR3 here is CASSLGLDEQFF. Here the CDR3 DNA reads TGCGCCAGCAGCTTGGGACTGGATGAGCAGTTCTTC. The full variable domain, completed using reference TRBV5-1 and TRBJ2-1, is KAGVTQTPRYLIKTRGQQVTLSCSPISGHRSVSWYQQTPGQGLQFLFEYFSETQRNKGNFPGRFSGRQFSNSRSEMNVSTLELGDSALYLCASSLGLDEQFFGPGTRLTVL.

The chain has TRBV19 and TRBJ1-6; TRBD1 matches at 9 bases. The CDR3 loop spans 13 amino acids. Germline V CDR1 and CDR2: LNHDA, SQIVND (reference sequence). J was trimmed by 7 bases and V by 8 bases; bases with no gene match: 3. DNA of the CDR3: TGTGCCAGTTGGGACAGGGACAATTCACCCCTCCACTTT. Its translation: CASWDRDNSPLHF.

CDR3 sequence (DNA): TGCGCCAGCAGCCAACGCCCAACTGAAGCTTTCTTT. Protein: CASSQRPTEAFF. This sequence joins TRBV4-1 and TRBJ1-1; D is unresolved. Deletions cut 2 bases from V and 5 bases from J, with 6 bases between. The CDR3 runs 12 residues. Looked up from germline, CDR1 is MGHRA and CDR2 is YSYEKL.

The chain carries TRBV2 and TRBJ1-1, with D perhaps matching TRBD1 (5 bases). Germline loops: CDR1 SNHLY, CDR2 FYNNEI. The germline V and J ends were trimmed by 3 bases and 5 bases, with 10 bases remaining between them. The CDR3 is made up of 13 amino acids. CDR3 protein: CASSEGEGTEAFF. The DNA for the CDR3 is TGTGCCAGCAGTGAGGGGGAAGGGACTGAAGCTTTCTTT.

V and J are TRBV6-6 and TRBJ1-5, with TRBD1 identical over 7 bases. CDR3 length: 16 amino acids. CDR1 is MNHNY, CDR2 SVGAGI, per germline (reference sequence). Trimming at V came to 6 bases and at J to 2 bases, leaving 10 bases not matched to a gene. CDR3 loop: CASRAPTGSGNQPQHF. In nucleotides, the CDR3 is TGTGCCAGCAGGGCACCGACAGGGTCGGGCAATCAGCCCCAGCATTTT.

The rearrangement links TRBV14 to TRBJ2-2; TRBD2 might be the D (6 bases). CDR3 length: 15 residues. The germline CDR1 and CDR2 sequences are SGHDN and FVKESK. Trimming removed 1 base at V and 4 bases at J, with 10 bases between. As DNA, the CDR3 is TGTGCCAGCAGCCAAGTTAGCGGACCCACCGGGGAGCTGTTTTTT. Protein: CASSQVSGPTGELFF.

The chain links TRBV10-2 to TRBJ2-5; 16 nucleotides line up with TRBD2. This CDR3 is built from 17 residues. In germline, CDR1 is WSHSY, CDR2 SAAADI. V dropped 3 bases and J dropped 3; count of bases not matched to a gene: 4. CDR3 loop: CASSDPGLAGGKETQYF. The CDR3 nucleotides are TGCGCCAGCAGTGATCCGGGACTAGCGGGGGGGAAAGAGACCCAGTACTTC.

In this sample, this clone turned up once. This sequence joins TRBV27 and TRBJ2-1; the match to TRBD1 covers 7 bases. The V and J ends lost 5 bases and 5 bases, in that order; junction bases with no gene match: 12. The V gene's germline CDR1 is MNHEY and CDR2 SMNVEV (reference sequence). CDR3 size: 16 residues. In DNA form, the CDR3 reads TGTGCCAGCAGTCCCCGATGGGTCGGGACAGACAATGAGCAGTTCTTC. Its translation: CASSPRWVGTDNEQFF.

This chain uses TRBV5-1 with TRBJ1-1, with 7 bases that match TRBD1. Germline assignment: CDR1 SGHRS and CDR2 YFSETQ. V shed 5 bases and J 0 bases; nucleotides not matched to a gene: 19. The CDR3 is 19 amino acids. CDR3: CASSIKAGQASFLNTEAFF. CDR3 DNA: TGCGCCAGCAGTATTAAGGCCGGACAGGCTTCATTCCTGAACACTGAAGCTTTCTTT.

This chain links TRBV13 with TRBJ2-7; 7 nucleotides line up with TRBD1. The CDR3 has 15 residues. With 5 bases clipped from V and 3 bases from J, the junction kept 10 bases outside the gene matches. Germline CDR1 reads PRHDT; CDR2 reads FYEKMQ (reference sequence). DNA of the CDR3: TGTGCCAGCAGCGCCCAGACAGGGAAGGTCTACGAGCAGTACTTC. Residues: CASSAQTGKVYEQYF.

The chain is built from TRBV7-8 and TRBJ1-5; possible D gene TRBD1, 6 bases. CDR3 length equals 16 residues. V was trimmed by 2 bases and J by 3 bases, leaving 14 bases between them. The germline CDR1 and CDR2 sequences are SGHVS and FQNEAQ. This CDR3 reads CASSLNARGNNQPQHF. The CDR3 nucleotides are TGTGCCAGCAGCTTAAACGCGAGGGGGAACAATCAGCCCCAGCATTTT. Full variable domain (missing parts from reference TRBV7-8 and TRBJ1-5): GAGVSQSPRYKVAKRGQDVALRCDPISGHVSLFWYQQALGQGPEFLTYFQNEAQLDKSGLPSDRFFAERPEGSVSTLKIQRTQQEDSAVYLCASSLNARGNNQPQHFGDGTRLSIL.

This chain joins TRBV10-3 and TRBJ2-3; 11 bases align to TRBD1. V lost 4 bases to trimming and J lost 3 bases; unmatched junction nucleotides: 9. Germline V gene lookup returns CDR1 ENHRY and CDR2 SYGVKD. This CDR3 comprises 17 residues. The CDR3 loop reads CAISGLKGTGGTDTQYF. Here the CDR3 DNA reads TGTGCCATCAGTGGCCTAAAAGGGACAGGGGGGACAGATACGCAGTATTTT.

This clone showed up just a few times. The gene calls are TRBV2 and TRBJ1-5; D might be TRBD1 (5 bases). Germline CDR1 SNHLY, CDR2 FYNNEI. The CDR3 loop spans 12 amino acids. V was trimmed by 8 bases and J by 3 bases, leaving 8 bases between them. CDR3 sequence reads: CASRQINQPQHF. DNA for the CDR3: TGTGCCAGCCGACAGATCAATCAGCCCCAGCATTTT.

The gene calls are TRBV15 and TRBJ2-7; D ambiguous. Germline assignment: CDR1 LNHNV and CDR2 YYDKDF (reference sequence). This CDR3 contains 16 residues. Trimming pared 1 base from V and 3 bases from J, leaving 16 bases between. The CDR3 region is CATSRGRAAQNYEQYF. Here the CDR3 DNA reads TGTGCCACCAGCAGAGGTAGGGCAGCGCAAAACTACGAGCAGTACTTC.

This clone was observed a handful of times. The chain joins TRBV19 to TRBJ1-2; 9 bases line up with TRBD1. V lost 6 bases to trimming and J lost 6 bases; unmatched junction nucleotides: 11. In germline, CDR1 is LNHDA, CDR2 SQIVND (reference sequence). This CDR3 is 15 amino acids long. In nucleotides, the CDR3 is TGTGCCAGTAGACGGGGACAGGGAGGTTGGGATGGCTACACCTTC. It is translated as CASRRGQGGWDGYTF.

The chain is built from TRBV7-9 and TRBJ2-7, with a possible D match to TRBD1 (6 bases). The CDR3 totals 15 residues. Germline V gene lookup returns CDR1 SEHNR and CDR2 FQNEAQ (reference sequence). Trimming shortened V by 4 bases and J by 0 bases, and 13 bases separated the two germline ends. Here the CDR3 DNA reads TGTGCCAGCAGCTACCCGACAGGCAGCTCCTACGAGCAGTACTTC. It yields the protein CASSYPTGSSYEQYF. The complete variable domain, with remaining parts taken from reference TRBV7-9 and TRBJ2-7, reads DTGVSQNPRHKITKRGQNVTFRCDPISEHNRLYWYRQTLGQGPEFLTYFQNEAQLEKSRLLSDRFSAERPKGSFSTLEIQRTEQGDSAMYLCASSYPTGSSYEQYFGPGTRLTVT.

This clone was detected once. The CDR3 sequence: CAISLAGVGTGELFF. DNA for the CDR3: TGTGCCATCAGTCTAGCGGGAGTGGGAACCGGGGAGCTGTTTTTT. This rearrangement joins TRBV10-3 to TRBJ2-2; 10 nucleotides agree with TRBD2. With V trimmed by 5 bases and J by 5 bases, 5 bases remained unmatched. The CDR3 totals 15 residues. Germline V lookup: CDR1 ENHRY, CDR2 SYGVKD.

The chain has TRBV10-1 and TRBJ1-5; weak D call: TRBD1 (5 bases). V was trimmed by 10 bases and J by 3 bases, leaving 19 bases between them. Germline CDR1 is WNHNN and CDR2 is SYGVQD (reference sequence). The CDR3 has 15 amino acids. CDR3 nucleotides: TGCGCCAACCCTCCCTGGGACGGGGTCAATCAGCCCCAGCATTTT. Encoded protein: CANPPWDGVNQPQHF.

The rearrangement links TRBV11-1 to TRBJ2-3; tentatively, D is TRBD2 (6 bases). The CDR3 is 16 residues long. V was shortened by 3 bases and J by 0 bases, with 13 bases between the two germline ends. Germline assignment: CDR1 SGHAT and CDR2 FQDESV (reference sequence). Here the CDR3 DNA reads TGTGCCAGCAGCTTGACTAGTTCTACAAGCACAGATACGCAGTATTTT. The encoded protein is CASSLTSSTSTDTQYF.

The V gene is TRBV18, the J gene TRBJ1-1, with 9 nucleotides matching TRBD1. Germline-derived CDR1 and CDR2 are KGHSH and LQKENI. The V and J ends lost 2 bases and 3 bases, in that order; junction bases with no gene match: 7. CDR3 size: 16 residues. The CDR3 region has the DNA TGTGCCAGCTCACCAAGAATACAGGGGGCGGACACTGAAGCTTTCTTT. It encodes CASSPRIQGADTEAFF.

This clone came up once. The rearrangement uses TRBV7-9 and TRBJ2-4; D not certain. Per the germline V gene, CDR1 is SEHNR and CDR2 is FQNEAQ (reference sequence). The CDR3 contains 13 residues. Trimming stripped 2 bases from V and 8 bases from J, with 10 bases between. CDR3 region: CASSLFGVDIQYF. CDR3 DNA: TGTGCCAGCAGCTTATTTGGGGTTGACATTCAGTACTTC.

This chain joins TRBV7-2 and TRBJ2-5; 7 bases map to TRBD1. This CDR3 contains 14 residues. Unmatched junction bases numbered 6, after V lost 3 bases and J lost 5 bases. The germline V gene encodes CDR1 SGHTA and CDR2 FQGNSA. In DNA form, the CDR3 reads TGTGCCAGCAGCTTTCCGACAGGGAAGGAGACCCAGTACTTC. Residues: CASSFPTGKETQYF.